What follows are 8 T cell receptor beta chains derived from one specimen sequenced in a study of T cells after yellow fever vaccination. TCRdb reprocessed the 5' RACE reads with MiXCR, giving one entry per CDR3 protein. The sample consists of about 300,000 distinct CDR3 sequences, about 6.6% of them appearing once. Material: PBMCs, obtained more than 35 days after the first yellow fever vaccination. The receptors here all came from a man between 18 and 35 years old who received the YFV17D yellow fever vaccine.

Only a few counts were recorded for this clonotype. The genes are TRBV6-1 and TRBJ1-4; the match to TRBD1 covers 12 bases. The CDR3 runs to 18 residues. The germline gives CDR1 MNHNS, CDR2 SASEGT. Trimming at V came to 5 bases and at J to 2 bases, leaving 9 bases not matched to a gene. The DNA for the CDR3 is TGTGCCAGCAGTCCCGGGACAGGGGGCGTCATGACTAATGAAAAACTGTTTTTT. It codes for CASSPGTGGVMTNEKLFF.

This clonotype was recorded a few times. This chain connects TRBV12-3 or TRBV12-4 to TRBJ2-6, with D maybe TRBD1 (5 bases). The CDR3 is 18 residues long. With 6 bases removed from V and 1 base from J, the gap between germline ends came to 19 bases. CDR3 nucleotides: TGTGCCAGCAGGACTGGGGCGGTAGAGACTTCTGGGGCCAACGTCCTGACTTTC. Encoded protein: CASRTGAVETSGANVLTF.

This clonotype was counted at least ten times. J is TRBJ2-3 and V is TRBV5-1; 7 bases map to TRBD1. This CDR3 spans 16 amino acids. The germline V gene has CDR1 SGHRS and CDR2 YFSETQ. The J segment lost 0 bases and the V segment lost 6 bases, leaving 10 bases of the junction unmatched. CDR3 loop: CASKAWTGPSTDTQYF. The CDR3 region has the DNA TGCGCCAGCAAGGCTTGGACAGGACCTAGCACAGATACGCAGTATTTT.

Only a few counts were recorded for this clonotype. The CDR3 DNA sequence: TGCAGTGCTAGAGATCTAAGCGGGGGGGGGAATGAGCAGTTCTTC. Its protein product is CSARDLSGGGNEQFF. The rearrangement uses TRBV20-1 and TRBJ2-1; 10 bases align to TRBD2. The germline V gene has CDR1 DFQATT and CDR2 SNEGSKA (reference sequence). This CDR3 spans 15 amino acids. V lost 0 bases to trimming and J lost 7 bases; unmatched junction nucleotides: 6.

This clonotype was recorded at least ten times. The CDR3 reads CASSYETYEQYF. In DNA form, the CDR3 reads TGTGCCAGCAGTTACGAAACCTACGAGCAGTACTTC. V gene TRBV4-2 combines with J gene TRBJ2-7, with D uncertain. Germline-derived CDR1 and CDR2 are LGHNA and YNFKEQ. There are 12 residues in the CDR3. Trimming took 6 bases from V and 2 from J, leaving 8 bases between them.

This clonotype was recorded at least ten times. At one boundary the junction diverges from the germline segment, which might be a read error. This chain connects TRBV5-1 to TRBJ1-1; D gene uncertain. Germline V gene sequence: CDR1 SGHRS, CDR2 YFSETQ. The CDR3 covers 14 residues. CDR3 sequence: CASSLEGMNTEAFF. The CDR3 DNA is TGTGCCAGCAGCTTAGAAGGGATGAACACTGAAGCTTTCTTT.

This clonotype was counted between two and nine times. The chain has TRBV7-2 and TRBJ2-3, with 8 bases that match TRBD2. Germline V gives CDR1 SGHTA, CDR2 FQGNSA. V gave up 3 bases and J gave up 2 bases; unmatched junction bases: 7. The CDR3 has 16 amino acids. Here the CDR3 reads CASSFGGAAPTDTQYF. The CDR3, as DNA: TGTGCCAGCAGCTTCGGGGGGGCCGCCCCCACAGATACGCAGTATTTT.

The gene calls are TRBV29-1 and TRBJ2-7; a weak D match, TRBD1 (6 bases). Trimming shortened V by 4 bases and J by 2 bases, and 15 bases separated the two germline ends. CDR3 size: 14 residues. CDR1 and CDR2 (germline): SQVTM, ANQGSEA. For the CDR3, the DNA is TGCAGCGTTGTTTTCTCAGGGGCCCCCTACGAGCAGTACGTC. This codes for CSVVFSGAPYEQYV.